The T cell receptor beta chain under discussion was sequenced for a study of blood T cell repertoires in COVID-19. The wider study: Sites across the United States, Italy and Spain contributed samples from acute and convalescent COVID-19. PBMCs, B-cell-depleted T cells, or T cells were the source of the cDNA or gDNA that made up the material.

CDR3 length: 16 amino acids. Germline values: CDR1 SGDLS, CDR2 YYNGEE. V shed 4 bases and J 1 base; nucleotides not matched to a gene: 8. As handled by the study authors: Estimates of nucleated cell counts were drawn from the amplification of reference gene primers. Generated by immunoSEQ multiplex PCR, the TCRdb table keeps only in-frame clones and is missing some. V and J calls and clone size are copied from that table; D and trimming were computed from the DNA. The sample has some 250,000 clones; nearly 90% are singletons. Those who participated ranged in age from roughly 18 to 90 years and resided in under 25 US areas.

The TCR was taken from a woman in her twenties or thirties with acute COVID-19. The rearrangement links TRBV9 to TRBJ2-5, with TRBD2 identical over 9 bases. What was sequenced was PBMCs or T cells enriched from blood (not recorded which). This chain's CDR3 is CASSHPSGDFQETQYF. The CDR3 nucleotides are TGTGCCAGCAGCCATCCTAGCGGGGACTTCCAAGAGACCCAGTACTTC.